This T cell receptor beta chain was sequenced for a study of blood T cell repertoires in COVID-19. Residents of over 20 US areas, aged roughly 18 to 89 years, made up the participants. Donors were grouped by their self-reported clinical history. V was pared by 8 bases and J by 6 bases, with 8 bases of the junction left unmatched. This CDR3 has 14 residues. Germline V gene data show CDR1 as LNHDA and CDR2 as SQIVND (reference sequence). Assay used: immunoSEQ multiplex PCR; TCRdb lists only in-frame clones, some missing. Found here are roughly 250,000 clones, 70% to 90% of them singletons; the top ten hold about 1.5%.

This TCR was recovered from a woman in her 50s who had recovered from COVID-19. Material for sequencing was PBMCs or T cells enriched from blood (not recorded which). V is TRBV19 and J is TRBJ2-3; the match to TRBD2 covers 10 bases. CDR3 DNA sequence: TGTGCCAGTGATACTAGCGGGGCGGCGGATACGCAGTATTTT. Its translation: CASDTSGAADTQYF.